This note documents a single T cell receptor beta chain sequence. What this receptor recognizes is not known. It has no much larger one-base neighbor in the sample; base qualities were not kept. To sequence the TCRbeta CDR3 region, genomic DNA was isolated from the sorted cells. The immunoSEQ Assay was used to sequence the TCRbeta CDR3 regions. TCRdb took over this immuneACCESS table, retaining in-frame rearrangements with V and J assigned. Such tables are incomplete; in checked studies, under half of the missing clones stem from an unresolved V gene, and the remainder is unexplained. This sample comprises about 72,000 clones, 89% of them detected only once. Together, the top ten hold about an eighth of the sample. The sample originates from a study of OX40 agonist ivuxolimab in advanced cancers. Regarding the research as a whole: Ivuxolimab, which targeted the costimulatory receptor OX40 (CD134), was an agonistic, fully human IgG2 monoclonal antibody. Partial responses occurred in three dose-escalation patients, of whom one had hepatocellular carcinoma and two had cutaneous melanoma. The monotherapy dose-escalation portion (N of about 49 patients) of the phase I ivuxolimab trial is reported in the paper. Among the roughly 54 dose-escalation patients, around 19 had hepatocellular carcinoma, 15 melanoma, 9 renal cell carcinoma and 9 head and neck cancer. A male proportion of roughly 80% and a mean age of approximately 61 years, ranging from roughly 23 to 85, were recorded for the dose-escalation cohort. Peripheral TCRbeta sequencing aimed to test whether ivuxolimab altered TCR sequence diversity and caused clonal T-cell expansion. Patients were allowed to have had prior anti-PD-1, anti-PD-L1 or anti-CTLA-4 therapy, and approximately 40% of the dose-escalation patients had previously received checkpoint inhibitors. Intravenous ivuxolimab was administered to patients every 2 weeks at six dose levels: 0.01, 0.1, 0.3, 1.5, 3 and 10 mg/kg.

Study-level results and caveats: The antigen specificity of the peripheral T cells that underwent clonal expansion was not determined. Low levels of normalized T-cell clonal expansion were also seen in some nonresponding patients. Clonal expansion of both CD4+ and CD8+ blood T cells was observed from baseline to week 6 at doses 0.1 to 3.0 mg/kg. In partial responders in the 0.1-3.0 mg/kg groups, normalized peripheral clonal expansion was found to be among the lowest, especially among CD8+ T cells. After ivuxolimab, expanded clones were on average more numerous among CD8+ T cells than among CD4+ T cells.

Patients with a history of autoimmune disease or receiving systemic immunosuppression were excluded from the trial. In every dose cohort, peripheral blood was drawn for TCR sequencing at baseline, cycle 4 day 1, and cycle 7 day 1. Samples were obtained from an open-label, multicenter, first-in-human phase I dose-escalation trial of ivuxolimab. Adults with locally advanced or metastatic head and neck squamous cell, hepatocellular, melanoma or renal cell carcinoma were enrolled in the trial. Before TCR sequencing, CD4+ and CD8+ T cells were separately sorted from peripheral blood. V sheds 3 bases and J sheds 9 bases, leaving 12 bases between their ends. Looking up the germline V gene (reference sequence) yields CDR1 WNHNN and CDR2 SYGVQD. Reading from cysteine to phenylalanine, the CDR3 counts 13 amino acids. Only the CDR3 DNA stays, 39 bases, in frame from base 1.

Sequenced material: CD4+ or CD8+ T cells sorted from blood, taken in a trial of the OX40 agonist ivuxolimab. The sequence derives from an adult with an advanced solid tumor such as melanoma, head and neck, liver or kidney cancer. Recombination connected TRBV10-1 to TRBJ2-1; 6 matching bases give a weak D call of TRBD2. The CDR3 amino acid sequence is: CASSDSNGGEQFF. The nucleotide sequence is TGCGCCAGCAGTGATTCAAACGGGGGTGAGCAGTTCTTC.